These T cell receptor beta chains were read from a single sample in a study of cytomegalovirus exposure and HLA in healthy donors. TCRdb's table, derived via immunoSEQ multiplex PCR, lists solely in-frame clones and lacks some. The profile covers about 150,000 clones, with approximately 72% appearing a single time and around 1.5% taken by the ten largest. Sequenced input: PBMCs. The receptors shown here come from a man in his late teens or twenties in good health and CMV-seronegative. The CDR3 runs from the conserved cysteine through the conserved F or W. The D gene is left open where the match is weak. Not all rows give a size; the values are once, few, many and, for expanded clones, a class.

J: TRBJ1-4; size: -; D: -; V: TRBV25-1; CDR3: CASSALGGALNEKLFF; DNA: TGTGCCAGCAGTGCCCTGGGAGGGGCCCTTAATGAAAAACTGTTTTTT
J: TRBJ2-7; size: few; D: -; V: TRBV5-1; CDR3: CASSLGGSASEIYEQYF; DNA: TGCGCCAGCAGCTTGGGAGGTTCGGCTAGCGAGATCTACGAGCAGTACTTC
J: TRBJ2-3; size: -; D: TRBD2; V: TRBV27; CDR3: CASSLSPTTGLAGRDTQYF; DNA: TGTGCCAGCAGTTTATCCCCAACTACCGGACTAGCGGGGAGGGATACGCAGTATTTT
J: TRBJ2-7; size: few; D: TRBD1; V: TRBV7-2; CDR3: CASRPRQGSPYEQYF; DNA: TGTGCCAGCAGACCCAGACAGGGTTCCCCCTACGAGCAGTACTTC
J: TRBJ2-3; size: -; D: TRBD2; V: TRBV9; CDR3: CASSPWGREGPTDTQYF; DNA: TGTGCCAGCAGCCCCTGGGGGCGGGAGGGGCCCACAGATACGCAGTATTTT
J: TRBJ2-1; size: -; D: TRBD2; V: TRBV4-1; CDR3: CASSQVLLAGVDEQFF; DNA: TGCGCCAGCAGCCAAGTTCTCCTAGCGGGAGTTGATGAGCAGTTCTTC
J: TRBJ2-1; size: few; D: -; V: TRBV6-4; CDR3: CASSETSQSEQFF; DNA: TGTGCCAGCAGTGAAACTAGCCAAAGCGAGCAGTTCTTC
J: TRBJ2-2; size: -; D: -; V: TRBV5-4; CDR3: CASARQNTGELFF; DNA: TGTGCCAGCGCTCGACAGAACACCGGGGAGCTGTTTTTT
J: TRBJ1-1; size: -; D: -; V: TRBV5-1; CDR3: CASSPPGGGTEAFF; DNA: TGCGCCAGCAGCCCCCCTGGGGGGGGAACTGAAGCTTTCTTT
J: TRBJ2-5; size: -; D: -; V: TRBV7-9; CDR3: CASSLLAIQETQYF; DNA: TGTGCCAGCAGCTTACTAGCTATACAAGAGACCCAGTACTTC
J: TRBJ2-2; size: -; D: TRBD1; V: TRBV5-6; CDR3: CASSFGGQQNTGELFF; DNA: TGTGCCAGCAGCTTTGGGGGACAGCAGAACACCGGGGAGCTGTTTTTT
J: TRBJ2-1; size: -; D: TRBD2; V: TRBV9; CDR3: CASSPRPGTSGPEQFF; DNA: TGTGCCAGCAGCCCGCGTCCCGGGACTAGCGGCCCCGAGCAGTTCTTC
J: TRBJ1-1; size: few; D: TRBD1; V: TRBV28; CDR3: CASSRTGGIEAFF; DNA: TGTGCCAGCAGTCGGACAGGGGGCATAGAAGCTTTCTTT
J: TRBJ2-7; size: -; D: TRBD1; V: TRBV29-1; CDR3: CSGGTGGRQYF; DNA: TGCAGCGGCGGGACAGGGGGCAGGCAGTACTTC
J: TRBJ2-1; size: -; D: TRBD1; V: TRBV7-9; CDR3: CASSLEGTGGNEQFF; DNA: TGTGCCAGCAGCTTAGAGGGGACAGGGGGCAATGAGCAGTTCTTC
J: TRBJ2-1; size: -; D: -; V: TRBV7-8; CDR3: CASSSVGDEQFF; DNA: TGTGCCAGCAGCTCCGTAGGGGATGAGCAGTTCTTC
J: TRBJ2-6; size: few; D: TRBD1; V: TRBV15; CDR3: CATSGTGGSGANVLTF; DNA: TGTGCCACCAGCGGGACAGGGGGCTCTGGGGCCAACGTCCTGACTTTC
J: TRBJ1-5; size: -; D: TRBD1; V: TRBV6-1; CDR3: CASRVTGGNQPQHF; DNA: TGTGCCAGCAGAGTGACAGGGGGCAATCAGCCCCAGCATTTT
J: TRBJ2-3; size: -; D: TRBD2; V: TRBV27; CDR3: CASLGTSGRPSTDTQYF; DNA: TGTGCCAGCCTTGGGACTAGCGGAAGGCCTAGCACAGATACGCAGTATTTT
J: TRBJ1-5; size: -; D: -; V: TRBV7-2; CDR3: CASSLEGDLNQPQHF; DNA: TGTGCCAGCAGCTTAGAAGGGGATCTCAATCAGCCCCAGCATTTT
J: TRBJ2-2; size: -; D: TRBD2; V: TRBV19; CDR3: CASASGGDGGELFF; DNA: TGTGCCAGTGCTAGCGGCGGGGATGGCGGGGAGCTGTTTTTT
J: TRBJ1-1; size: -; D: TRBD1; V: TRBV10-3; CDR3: CASSPTGGKKNTEAFF; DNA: TGTGCCAGCAGTCCGACAGGGGGGAAAAAGAACACTGAAGCTTTCTTT
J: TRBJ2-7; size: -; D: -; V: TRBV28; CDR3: CASSPAGYEQYF; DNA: TGTGCCAGCAGTCCTGCAGGTTACGAGCAGTACTTC
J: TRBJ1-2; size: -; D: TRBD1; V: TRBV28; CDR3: CASSLSGGGNYGYTF; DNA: TGTGCCAGCAGTTTATCAGGGGGCGGTAACTATGGCTACACCTTC
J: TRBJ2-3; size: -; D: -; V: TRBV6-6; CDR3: CASSYRETDTQYF; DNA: TGTGCCAGCAGTTACAGAGAAACAGATACGCAGTATTTT